These 9 T cell receptor beta chains originate from one sample sequenced in a study of blood T cell repertoires in COVID-19. The assay was immunoSEQ multiplex PCR, and TCRdb's table has in-frame clones only and misses some. This sample yields 150,000 to 200,000 clones, of which around 87% are seen a single time; 0.8% to 1% belongs to the top ten. Source material: peripheral blood. These receptors all stem from a woman aged 18-35 years who had recovered from COVID-19.

The chain employs TRBV21-1 and TRBJ2-7; TRBD2 reflects the table's D call only, with no check against the DNA. TRBV21-1 is a pseudogene. The CDR3 runs to 16 residues. The CDR3 sequence is CASSKEPLPEEGEQYV. The CDR3 DNA sequence: TGTGCCAGCAGCAAAGAGCCACTCCCAGAGGAGGGCGAGCAGTACGTC.

The gene calls are TRBV7-8 and TRBJ1-5, with a tentative D call TRBD1 (6 bases). CDR1 and CDR2 from the germline V gene are SGHVS and FQNEAQ. Trimming pared 5 bases from V and 5 bases from J, leaving 16 bases between. This CDR3 comprises 15 residues. The CDR3 reads CASSGGRAGDQPQHF. DNA for the CDR3: TGTGCCAGCAGCGGAGGGCGGGCAGGGGATCAGCCCCAGCATTTT.

The chain joins TRBV2 to TRBJ2-5; D is unresolved. Germline loops: CDR1 SNHLY, CDR2 FYNNEI. The CDR3 loop spans 13 amino acids. Trimming left V 2 bases short and J 4 bases short, with 8 bases between. The DNA of the CDR3 is TGTGCCAGCAGTGAAATTGGGCGAGAGACCCAGTACTTC. Translating gives CASSEIGRETQYF.

This clone was seen only a few times. This chain uses TRBV5-1 with TRBJ1-1; 7 nucleotides agree with TRBD1. The CDR3 covers 16 residues. Germline CDR1 SGHRS, CDR2 YFSETQ. Trimming removed 4 bases from V and 1 base from J; junction bases left unmatched: 10. The CDR3 DNA sequence: TGCGCCAGCAGCCCAGCCAAGGGACAGCCGAACACTGAAGCTTTCTTT. Protein sequence: CASSPAKGQPNTEAFF. Full variable domain (outside the CDR3, taken from reference TRBV5-1 and TRBJ1-1): KAGVTQTPRYLIKTRGQQVTLSCSPISGHRSVSWYQQTPGQGLQFLFEYFSETQRNKGNFPGRFSGRQFSNSRSEMNVSTLELGDSALYLCASSPAKGQPNTEAFFGQGTRLTVV.

CDR3 nucleotide sequence: TGTGCCAGCAGCCCGGCGGGGACTAGCGGACTCATGACAGATACGCAGTATTTT. The encoded protein is CASSPAGTSGLMTDTQYF. The V gene is TRBV9, the J gene TRBJ2-3, with TRBD2 matching 11 bases. The V gene end was trimmed by 4 bases and the J gene end by 3 bases; junction bases not matched to a gene: 13. The CDR3 totals 18 residues. CDR1 SGDLS and CDR2 YYNGEE come from the germline V gene.

The chain joins TRBV7-9 to TRBJ2-2, with D unclear. CDR1 is SEHNR, CDR2 FQNEAQ, per germline (reference sequence). There are 14 residues in the CDR3. Trimming left V 5 bases short and J 4 bases short, with 11 bases between. The CDR3 loop is CASSPNSVTGELFF. Here the CDR3 DNA reads TGTGCCAGCAGCCCTAACAGTGTCACCGGGGAGCTGTTTTTT. Full variable domain (missing parts from reference TRBV7-9 and TRBJ2-2): DTGVSQNPRHKITKRGQNVTFRCDPISEHNRLYWYRQTLGQGPEFLTYFQNEAQLEKSRLLSDRFSAERPKGSFSTLEIQRTEQGDSAMYLCASSPNSVTGELFFGEGSRLTVL.

At least ten counts were recorded for this clone. This chain joins TRBV6-4 and TRBJ2-3, with 8 bases matching TRBD2. V was clipped by 0 bases and J by 0 bases; unmatched bases: 2. The germline V gene encodes CDR1 MRHNA and CDR2 SNTAGT. The CDR3 extends over 16 amino acids. CDR3 nucleotides: TGTGCCAGCAGTGACTCGACTAGCGCGAGCACAGATACGCAGTATTTT. Residues: CASSDSTSASTDTQYF.

This chain uses TRBV5-6 with TRBJ2-3, with 7 positions matching TRBD2. CDR3 length: 17 amino acids. V dropped 3 bases and J dropped 6; count of bases not matched to a gene: 16. The germline V gene has CDR1 SGHDT and CDR2 YYEEEE. The CDR3, as DNA: TGTGCCAGCAGCTCCGGATACGGGACTACGGATTCGGATACGCAGTATTTT. It encodes CASSSGYGTTDSDTQYF.

The chain uses TRBV19 and TRBJ2-3; 12 bases are shared with TRBD2. V lost 5 bases to trimming and J lost 3 bases; unmatched junction nucleotides: 15. Per germline, CDR1 LNHDA and CDR2 SQIVND (reference sequence). CDR3 size: 19 residues. CDR3 nucleotide sequence: TGTGCCAGTAGTTTGATTCCCGGACTAGCGGGAACCAGGACAGATACGCAGTATTTT. Its protein product is CASSLIPGLAGTRTDTQYF. Using reference TRBV19 and TRBJ2-3 for the parts outside the CDR3, the full variable domain is DGGITQSPKYLFRKEGQNVTLSCEQNLNHDAMYWYRQDPGQGLRLIYYSQIVNDFQKGDIAEGYSVSREKKESFPLTVTSAQKNPTAFYLCASSLIPGLAGTRTDTQYFGPGTRLTVL.